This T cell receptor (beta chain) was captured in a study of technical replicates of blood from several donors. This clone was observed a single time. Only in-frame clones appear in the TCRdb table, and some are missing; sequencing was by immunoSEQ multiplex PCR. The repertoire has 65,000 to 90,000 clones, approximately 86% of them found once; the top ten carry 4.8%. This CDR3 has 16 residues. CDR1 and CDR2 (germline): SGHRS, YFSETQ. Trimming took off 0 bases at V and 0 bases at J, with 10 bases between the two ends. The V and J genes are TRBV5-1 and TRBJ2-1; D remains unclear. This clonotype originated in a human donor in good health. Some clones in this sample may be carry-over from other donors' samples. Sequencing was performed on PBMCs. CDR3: CASSLELISSYNEQFF. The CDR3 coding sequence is TGCGCCAGCAGCTTGGAACTGATAAGCTCCTACAATGAGCAGTTCTTC.